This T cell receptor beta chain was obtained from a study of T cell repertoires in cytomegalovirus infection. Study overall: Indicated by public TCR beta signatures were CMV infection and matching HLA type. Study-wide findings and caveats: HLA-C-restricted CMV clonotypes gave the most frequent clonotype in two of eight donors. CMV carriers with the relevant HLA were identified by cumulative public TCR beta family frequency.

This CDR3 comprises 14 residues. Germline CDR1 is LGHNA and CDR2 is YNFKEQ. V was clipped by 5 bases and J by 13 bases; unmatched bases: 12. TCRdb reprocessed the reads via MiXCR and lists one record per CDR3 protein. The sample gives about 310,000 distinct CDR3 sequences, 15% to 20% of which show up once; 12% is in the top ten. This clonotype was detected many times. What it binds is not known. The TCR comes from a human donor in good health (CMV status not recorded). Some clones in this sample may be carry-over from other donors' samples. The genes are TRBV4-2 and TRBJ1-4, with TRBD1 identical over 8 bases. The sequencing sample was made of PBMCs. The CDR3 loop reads CASSALGTGQGLFF. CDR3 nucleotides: TGTGCCAGCAGCGCCTTGGGGACAGGCCAGGGACTGTTTTTT.